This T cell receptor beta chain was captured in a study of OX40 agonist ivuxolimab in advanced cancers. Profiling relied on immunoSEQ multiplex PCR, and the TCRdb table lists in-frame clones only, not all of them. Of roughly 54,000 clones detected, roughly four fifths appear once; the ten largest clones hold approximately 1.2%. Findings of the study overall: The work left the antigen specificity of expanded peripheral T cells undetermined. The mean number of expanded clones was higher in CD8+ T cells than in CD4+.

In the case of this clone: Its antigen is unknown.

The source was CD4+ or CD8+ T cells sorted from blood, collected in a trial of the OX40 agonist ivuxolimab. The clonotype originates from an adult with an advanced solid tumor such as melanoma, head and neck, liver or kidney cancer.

CDR3 sequence reads: CASSQGQGAEQFF. DNA of the CDR3: TGTGCCAGCAGCCAGGGACAGGGGGCTGAGCAGTTCTTC. The chain recombines TRBV4-2 with TRBJ2-1; 12 bases are a match to TRBD1. The CDR3 length is 13 residues. Trimming took 3 bases from V and 9 from J; bases not matched to a gene: 0. Germline CDR1 LGHNA, CDR2 YNFKEQ.